The 16 T cell receptor beta chains below were found in one sample sequenced in a study of cytomegalovirus exposure and HLA in healthy donors (dated by TCRdb to about 2017). Libraries were made using the immunoSEQ multiplex PCR assay. For the multiplex PCR, a mixture combining 60 forward primers for TCR Vbeta segments and 13 reverse primers for TCR Jbeta segments was used. TCRdb's version of the immuneACCESS table is confined to in-frame rearrangements and falls short of the full clone set. An unresolved V gene accounts for under half of the shortfall where checked; the remainder is of unknown origin. Counted in this sample were about 150,000 clones; around 80% of them appeared once. The biggest ten clones account for 2% to 2.5% of the sample. Sequencing was done on a sample of PBMCs. The source is a boy between 2 and 10 years old in good health and CMV-seronegative.

The chain links TRBV10-1 to TRBJ2-3; 9 bases line up with TRBD2. The trim removed 2 bases at V and 2 bases at J, leaving 5 bases unmatched. CDR1 is WNHNN, CDR2 SYGVQD, per germline (reference sequence). The length of the CDR3 is 16 residues. The CDR3 sequence: CASSEPLAGATDTQYF. The CDR3 nucleotides are TGCGCCAGCAGTGAGCCCTTAGCGGGAGCCACAGATACGCAGTATTTT.

This clone was detected a few times. The J gene is TRBJ1-2, the V gene TRBV5-4, with 9 bases matching TRBD1. V trimming: 3 bases; J trimming: 8 bases; junction bases outside the gene matches: 11. This CDR3 region has 15 residues. Germline V gene lookup returns CDR1 SGHNT and CDR2 YYREEE (reference sequence). CDR3 in amino acids: CASSSVGQGMPGYTF. In DNA form, the CDR3 reads TGTGCCAGCAGCTCGGTTGGACAGGGGATGCCCGGCTACACCTTC.

There are a few counts of this clone. The chain employs TRBV7-2 and TRBJ2-5; 7 bases fit TRBD1. Gene TRBJ2-7 matches the end of the DNA better, so the J call may be wrong. CDR1 is SGHTA and CDR2 is FQGNSA in the germline V gene. The CDR3 is 18 residues long. In DNA form, the CDR3 reads TGTGCCAGCAGCTTAATTAACAGGGGTTCCCTCCTCTCCTACGAGCAGTACTTC. Protein: CASSLINRGSLLSYEQYF.

The CDR3, as DNA: TGTGCCAGCAGCCCCAGTCGCGGGGACAGGCAAGAGACCCAGTACTTC. Translation: CASSPSRGDRQETQYF. This sequence joins TRBV7-2 and TRBJ2-5; the match to TRBD1 covers 8 bases. Germline V CDR1 and CDR2: SGHTA, FQGNSA. The CDR3 is made up of 16 amino acids. After removal of 5 bases from V and 2 bases from J, the junction contained 10 bases not matched to a gene.

This chain uses TRBV6-4 with TRBJ2-2; 12 positions agree with TRBD1. The CDR3 sequence is 16 residues long. Trimming took 6 bases from V and 7 from J; bases not matched to a gene: 9. Germline V gene lookup returns CDR1 MRHNA and CDR2 SNTAGT. CDR3 residues: CASRMTGTGGFGELFF. DNA of the CDR3: TGTGCCAGCAGGATGACCGGGACAGGGGGCTTCGGGGAGCTGTTTTTT.

The CDR3 is CASRLQRGMGYEQYF. CDR3 nucleotides: TGTGCCAGCAGACTTCAGCGGGGAATGGGTTACGAGCAGTACTTC. The V gene is TRBV6-5, the J gene TRBJ2-7; 7 nucleotides match TRBD2. The CDR3 extends over 15 amino acids. The V and J ends lost 6 bases and 4 bases, in that order; junction bases with no gene match: 12. Germline V lookup: CDR1 MNHEY, CDR2 SVGAGI.

The chain carries TRBV19 and TRBJ1-5; no firm D call. CDR3 length equals 14 residues. Germline assignment: CDR1 LNHDA and CDR2 SQIVND (reference sequence). With 3 bases removed from V and 1 base from J, the gap between germline ends came to 7 bases. This CDR3 reads CASSILVSNQPQHF. In nucleotides, the CDR3 is TGTGCCAGTAGTATTTTAGTCAGCAATCAGCCCCAGCATTTT.

The CDR3 spells CASSPVLTSGVAYNEQFF. The CDR3 DNA is TGTGCCAGCTCACCGGTCCTAACTAGCGGGGTGGCCTACAATGAGCAGTTCTTC. The gene calls are TRBV18 and TRBJ2-1, with TRBD2 matching over 10 bases. The germline V gene encodes CDR1 KGHSH and CDR2 LQKENI. Germline trimming cut 3 bases from V and 2 bases from J; bases unmatched to any gene: 10. This CDR3 comprises 18 residues.

The J gene is TRBJ2-2, the V gene TRBV6-1; TRBD1 aligns across 12 bases. Germline CDR1 is MNHNS and CDR2 is SASEGT. The V segment lost 8 bases and the J segment 6 bases; nucleotides outside the gene matches: 4. The CDR3 covers 14 residues. In DNA form, the CDR3 reads TGTGCCAGCTGGGACAGGGGGCTGTCCGGGGAGCTGTTTTTT. This gives the protein CASWDRGLSGELFF.

The chain carries TRBV11-3 and TRBJ2-2; possibly TRBD2 for D (5 bases). This CDR3 spans 13 amino acids. V shed 2 bases and J shed 6 bases, with 7 bases lying between them. Germline V CDR1 and CDR2: SGHNT, YENEEA. The CDR3 nucleotides are TGTGCCAGCAGCTTATCGAGGGCCGGGGAGCTGTTTTTT. Protein: CASSLSRAGELFF.

V is TRBV27 and J is TRBJ1-5; 8 nucleotides line up with TRBD1. This CDR3 contains 16 residues. V was pared by 2 bases and J by 4 bases, with 7 bases of the junction left unmatched. The germline V gene encodes CDR1 MNHEY and CDR2 SMNVEV (reference sequence). In nucleotides, the CDR3 is TGTGCCAGCAGTTTAACAATCCGGGACAGGAATCAGCCCCAGCATTTT. Protein: CASSLTIRDRNQPQHF.

The chain has TRBV4-1 and TRBJ1-5; possibly TRBD1 for D (6 bases). The V and J ends lost 0 bases and 5 bases respectively, with 14 bases between them. Germline CDR1 reads MGHRA; CDR2 reads YSYEKL. The CDR3 is made up of 16 amino acids. This CDR3 is CASSQEWTEHHQPQHF. The CDR3 bases are TGCGCCAGCAGCCAAGAATGGACAGAGCACCATCAGCCCCAGCATTTT.

The V gene is TRBV5-1, the J gene TRBJ2-5; the D gene is possibly TRBD2 (7 bases). The J call is doubtful: the DNA matches TRBJ2-7 better. CDR3 size: 17 residues. CDR1 is SGHRS and CDR2 is YFSETQ in the germline V gene. The CDR3 spells CASSLVGAGDYSYEQYF. The CDR3 bases are TGCGCCAGCAGCCTGGTTGGAGCAGGGGACTACTCCTACGAGCAGTACTTC.

The chain carries TRBV5-4 and TRBJ2-5; 8 nucleotides agree with TRBD2. CDR3 length: 15 residues. CDR1 is SGHNT and CDR2 is YYREEE in the germline V gene (reference sequence). V dropped 2 bases and J dropped 4; count of bases not matched to a gene: 7. The CDR3 loop reads CASSLGLAGGETQYF. CDR3 sequence (DNA): TGTGCCAGCAGCTTAGGACTAGCTGGGGGAGAGACCCAGTACTTC. The variable domain in full, with the rest retrieved from reference TRBV5-4 and TRBJ2-5, is ETGVTQSPTHLIKTRGQQVTLRCSSQSGHNTVSWYQQALGQGPQFIFQYYREEENGRGNFPPRFSGLQFPNYSSELNVNALELDDSALYLCASSLGLAGGETQYFGPGTRLLVL.

The genes are TRBV5-6 and TRBJ2-7, with D possibly matching TRBD2 (6 bases). V was cut by 4 bases and J by 6 bases, with 20 bases left in between. The CDR3 contains 15 residues. Germline CDR1 SGHDT, CDR2 YYEEEE. This chain's CDR3 is CASSPLSGEEAEQYF. DNA for the CDR3: TGTGCCAGCAGCCCTCTTTCTGGGGAGGAGGCCGAGCAGTACTTC.

The V and J genes are TRBV4-1 and TRBJ2-5; D is unresolved. Germline-derived CDR1 and CDR2 are MGHRA and YSYEKL. Trimming shortened V by 1 base and J by 5 bases, and 8 bases separated the two germline ends. The CDR3 has 13 residues. The CDR3 reads CASSQVGLETQYF. CDR3 coding DNA: TGCGCCAGCAGCCAAGTGGGCCTCGAGACCCAGTACTTC.